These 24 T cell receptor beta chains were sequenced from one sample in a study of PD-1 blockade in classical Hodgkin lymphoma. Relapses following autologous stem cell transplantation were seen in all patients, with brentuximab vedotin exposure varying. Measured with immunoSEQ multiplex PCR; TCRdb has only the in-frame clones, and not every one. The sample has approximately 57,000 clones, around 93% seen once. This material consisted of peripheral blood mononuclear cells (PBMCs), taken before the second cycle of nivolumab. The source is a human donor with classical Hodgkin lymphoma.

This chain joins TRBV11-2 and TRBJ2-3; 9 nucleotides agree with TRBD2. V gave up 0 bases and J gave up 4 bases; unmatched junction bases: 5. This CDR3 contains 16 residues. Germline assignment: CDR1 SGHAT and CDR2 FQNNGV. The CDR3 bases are TGTGCCAGCAGCTTAGATGGTAGGACTAGCGCAGATACGCAGTATTTT. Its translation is CASSLDGRTSADTQYF.

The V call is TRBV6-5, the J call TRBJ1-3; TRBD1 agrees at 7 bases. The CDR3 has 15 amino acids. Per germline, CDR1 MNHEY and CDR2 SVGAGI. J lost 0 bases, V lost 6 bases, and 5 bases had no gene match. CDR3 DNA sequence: TGTGCCAGCAGAGAACAGGGGTCCTCTGGAAACACCATATATTTT. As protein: CASREQGSSGNTIYF.

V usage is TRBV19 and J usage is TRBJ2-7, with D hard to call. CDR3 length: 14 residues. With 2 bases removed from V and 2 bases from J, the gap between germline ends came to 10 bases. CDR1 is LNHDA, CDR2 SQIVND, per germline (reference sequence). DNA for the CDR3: TGTGCCAGTAGTATACAGGAAATCCCCTACGAGCAGTACTTC. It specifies CASSIQEIPYEQYF.

The CDR3 bases are TGCGCCAGCAGCCAAGAAGGGACAGGGCTCTACGAGCAGTACTTC. Its protein product is CASSQEGTGLYEQYF. The rearrangement links TRBV4-1 to TRBJ2-7; TRBD1 agrees at 9 bases. Germline assignment: CDR1 MGHRA and CDR2 YSYEKL. V dropped 0 bases and J dropped 3; count of bases not matched to a gene: 3. CDR3 length: 15 amino acids.

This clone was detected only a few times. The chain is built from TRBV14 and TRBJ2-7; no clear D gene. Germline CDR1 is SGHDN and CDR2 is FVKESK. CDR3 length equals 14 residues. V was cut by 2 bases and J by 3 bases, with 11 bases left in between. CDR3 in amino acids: CASSQIDGNYEQYF. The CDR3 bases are TGTGCCAGCAGCCAAATTGACGGAAACTACGAGCAGTACTTC.

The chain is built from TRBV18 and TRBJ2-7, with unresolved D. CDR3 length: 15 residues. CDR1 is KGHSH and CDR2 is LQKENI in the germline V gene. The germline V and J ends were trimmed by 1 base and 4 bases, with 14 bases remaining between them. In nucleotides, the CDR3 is TGTGCCAGCTCACCACTTAAAGACATCCGTTACGAGCAGTACTTC. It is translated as CASSPLKDIRYEQYF.

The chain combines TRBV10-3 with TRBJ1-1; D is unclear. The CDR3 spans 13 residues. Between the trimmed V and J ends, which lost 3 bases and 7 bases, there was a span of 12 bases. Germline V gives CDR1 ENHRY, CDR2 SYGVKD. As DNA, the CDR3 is TGTGCCATCAGTGACCCTGGGCAGAATGAAGCTTTCTTT. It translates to CAISDPGQNEAFF.

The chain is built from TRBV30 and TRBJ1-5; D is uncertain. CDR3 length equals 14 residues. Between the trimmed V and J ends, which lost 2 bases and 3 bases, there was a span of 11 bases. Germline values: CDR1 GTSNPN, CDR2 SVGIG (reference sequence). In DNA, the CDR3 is TGTGCCTGGAGTAGGGATGACAACAATCAGCCCCAGCATTTT. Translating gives CAWSRDDNNQPQHF.

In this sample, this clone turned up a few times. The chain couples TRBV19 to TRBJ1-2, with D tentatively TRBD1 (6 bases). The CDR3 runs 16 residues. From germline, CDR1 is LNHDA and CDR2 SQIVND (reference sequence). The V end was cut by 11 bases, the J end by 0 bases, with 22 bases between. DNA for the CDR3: TGTGCCGCAAAGGGGGGAGCAGCCCAAGCTAACTATGGCTACACCTTC. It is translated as CAAKGGAAQANYGYTF. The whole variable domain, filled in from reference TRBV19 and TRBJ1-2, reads DGGITQSPKYLFRKEGQNVTLSCEQNLNHDAMYWYRQDPGQGLRLIYYSQIVNDFQKGDIAEGYSVSREKKESFPLTVTSAQKNPTAFYLCAAKGGAAQANYGYTFGSGTRLTVV.

CDR3 coding DNA: TGTGCCAGCAGCTTCGAACTCCCCGGCGGGGGGCAGTATTTT. Protein: CASSFELPGGGQYF. V and J are TRBV7-9 and TRBJ2-3, with 7 bases lining up with TRBD2. The CDR3 spans 14 residues. J gave up 11 bases and V 3 bases, and 11 bases lay outside the gene matches. Per the germline V gene, CDR1 is SEHNR and CDR2 is FQNEAQ (reference sequence). Looking up the rest from reference TRBV7-9 and TRBJ2-3 gives the full variable domain: DTGVSQNPRHKITKRGQNVTFRCDPISEHNRLYWYRQTLGQGPEFLTYFQNEAQLEKSRLLSDRFSAERPKGSFSTLEIQRTEQGDSAMYLCASSFELPGGGQYFGPGTRLTVL.

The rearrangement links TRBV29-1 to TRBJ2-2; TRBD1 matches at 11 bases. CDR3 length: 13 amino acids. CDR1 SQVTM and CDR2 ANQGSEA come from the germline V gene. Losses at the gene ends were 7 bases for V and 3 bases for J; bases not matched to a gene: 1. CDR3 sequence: CSGDRGDTGELFF. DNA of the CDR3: TGCAGCGGGGACAGGGGGGACACCGGGGAGCTGTTTTTT.

The CDR3 bases are TGTGCCAGCAGCTTAGGAAACACCGGGGAGCTGTTTTTT. Protein: CASSLGNTGELFF. The chain employs TRBV7-2 and TRBJ2-2; no definite D call. Germline CDR1 is SGHTA and CDR2 is FQGNSA. The V gene lost 1 base and the J gene lost 2 bases, with 2 bases spanning the gap. The CDR3 is 13 amino acids.

The CDR3 reads CASSQLQETQYF. The CDR3 nucleotides read TGTGCCAGCAGCCAGCTGCAAGAGACCCAGTACTTC. The chain has TRBV4-2 and TRBJ2-5, with D uncertain. This CDR3 spans 12 amino acids. V lost 3 bases to trimming and J lost 2 bases, with 4 bases between them. Germline CDR1 is LGHNA and CDR2 is YNFKEQ.

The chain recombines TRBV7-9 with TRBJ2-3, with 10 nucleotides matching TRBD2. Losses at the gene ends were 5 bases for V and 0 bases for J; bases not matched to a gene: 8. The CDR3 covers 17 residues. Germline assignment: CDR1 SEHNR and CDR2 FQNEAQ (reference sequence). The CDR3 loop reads CASSQPGLAISTDTQYF. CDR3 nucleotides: TGTGCCAGCAGCCAGCCGGGACTAGCGATTAGCACAGATACGCAGTATTTT.

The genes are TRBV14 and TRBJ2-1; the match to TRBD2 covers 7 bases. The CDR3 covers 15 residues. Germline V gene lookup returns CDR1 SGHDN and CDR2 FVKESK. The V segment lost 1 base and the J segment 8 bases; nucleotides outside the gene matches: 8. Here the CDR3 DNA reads TGTGCCAGCAGCCAAGCCAAGCGGGGAAGGGATGAGCAGTTCTTC. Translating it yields CASSQAKRGRDEQFF.

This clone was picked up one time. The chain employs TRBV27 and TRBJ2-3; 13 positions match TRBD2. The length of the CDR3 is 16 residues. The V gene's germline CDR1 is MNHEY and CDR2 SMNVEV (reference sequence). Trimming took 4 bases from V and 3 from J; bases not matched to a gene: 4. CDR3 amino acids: CASSSGLAGATDTQYF. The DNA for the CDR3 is TGTGCCAGCAGTTCCGGACTAGCGGGAGCTACAGATACGCAGTATTTT.

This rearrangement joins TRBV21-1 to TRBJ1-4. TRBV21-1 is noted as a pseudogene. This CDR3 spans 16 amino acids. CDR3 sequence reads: CADRGEAPTTNEKLFF. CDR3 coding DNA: TGTGCCGACCGAGGGGAGGCCCCAACAACTAATGAAAAACTGTTTTTT.

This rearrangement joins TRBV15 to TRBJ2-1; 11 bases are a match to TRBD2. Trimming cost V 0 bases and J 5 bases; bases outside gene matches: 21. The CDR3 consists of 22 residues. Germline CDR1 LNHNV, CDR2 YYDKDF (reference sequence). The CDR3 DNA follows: TGTGCCACCAGCAGAGATCAAGTAAAGACTAGCGGGGAACCTGTAGGGGACAATGAGCAGTTCTTC. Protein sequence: CATSRDQVKTSGEPVGDNEQFF.

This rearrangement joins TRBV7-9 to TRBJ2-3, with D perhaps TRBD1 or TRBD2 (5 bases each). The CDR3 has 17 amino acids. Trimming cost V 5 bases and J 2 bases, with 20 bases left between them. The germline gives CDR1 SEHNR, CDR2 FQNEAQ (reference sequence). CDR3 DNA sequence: TGTGCCAGCAGCCCTCGGCAGCGCTACGGGGCCACAGATACGCAGTATTTT. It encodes CASSPRQRYGATDTQYF.

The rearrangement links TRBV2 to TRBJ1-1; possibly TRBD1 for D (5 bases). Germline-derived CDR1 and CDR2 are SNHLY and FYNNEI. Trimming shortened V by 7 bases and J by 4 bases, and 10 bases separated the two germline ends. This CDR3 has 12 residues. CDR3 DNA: TGTGCCAGCACCCACGGGGCCACTGAAGCTTTCTTT. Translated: CASTHGATEAFF. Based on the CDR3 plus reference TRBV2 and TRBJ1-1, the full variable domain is EPEVTQTPSHQVTQMGQEVILRCVPISNHLYFYWYRQILGQKVEFLVSFYNNEISEKSEIFDDQFSVERPDGSNFTLKIRSTKLEDSAMYFCASTHGATEAFFGQGTRLTVV.

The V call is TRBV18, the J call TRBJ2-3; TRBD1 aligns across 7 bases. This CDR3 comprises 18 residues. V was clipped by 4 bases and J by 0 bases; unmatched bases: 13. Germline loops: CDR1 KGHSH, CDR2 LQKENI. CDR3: CASSLTLTGSGSTDTQYF. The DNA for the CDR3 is TGTGCCAGCTCACTCACACTGACAGGGTCGGGGAGCACAGATACGCAGTATTTT.

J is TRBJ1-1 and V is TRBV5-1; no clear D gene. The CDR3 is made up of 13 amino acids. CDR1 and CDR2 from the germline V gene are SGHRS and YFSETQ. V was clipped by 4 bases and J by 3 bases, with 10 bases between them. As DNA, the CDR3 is TGCGCCAGCAGCATGGTGCAGGACACTGAAGCTTTCTTT. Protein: CASSMVQDTEAFF.

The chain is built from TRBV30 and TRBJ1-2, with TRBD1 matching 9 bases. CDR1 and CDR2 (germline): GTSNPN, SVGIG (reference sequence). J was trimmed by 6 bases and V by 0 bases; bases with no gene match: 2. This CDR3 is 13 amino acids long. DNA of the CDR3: TGTGCCTGGAGTGTAAACAGGGGGCATGGCTACACCTTC. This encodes CAWSVNRGHGYTF.

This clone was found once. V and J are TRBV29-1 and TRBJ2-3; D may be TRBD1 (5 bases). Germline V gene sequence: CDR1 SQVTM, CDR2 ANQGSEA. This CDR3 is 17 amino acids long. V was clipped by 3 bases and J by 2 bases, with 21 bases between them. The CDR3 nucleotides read TGCAGCGTTGATCCTCTACAGGATACTCGATACACAGATACGCAGTATTTT. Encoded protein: CSVDPLQDTRYTDTQYF.